This TCR beta chain came from a study of T cells in Graves' hyperthyroidism and ophthalmopathy. From RNA transcripts, TCR beta CDR3 regions were amplified. First-round RT-PCR with HTBI primers amplified the TCR CDR3 region. TCRdb fed the multiplex PCR reads into MiXCR, producing one record per CDR3 protein. Here the sample spans some 360,000 distinct CDR3 sequences, roughly 13% being singletons. Study conclusions and caveats: Patients with ophthalmopathy were separated from those with stable hyperthyroidism by a 13 V-J model. Blood also showed most of the thyroid clonotypes that were expanded above 0.001.

With respect to this clonotype: The antigen is not known. One base away lies a much larger clone, so this may be a sequencing read error. This likely comes from a read error, as the CDR3 has no conserved phenylalanine or tryptophan at its end. No DNA is shown, since the ends of the CDR3 on it are uncertain; the CDR3 is the one TCRdb lists.

In making diagnoses, clinical symptoms, serum thyroxine and TRAb, thyroid ultrasound and orbital computed tomography were all used. Including both end residues, the CDR3 is 15 amino acids long. The clonotype was recovered from a woman aged 60-70 years with Graves' hyperthyroidism. The sequenced material came from blood. V is TRBV12-3 or TRBV12-4 and J is TRBJ2-7; the table names TRBD1, a call not compared with the DNA. CDR3 protein: CASSFGAGHTYEQYL.